This TCR beta chain was observed in a study of T cell changes during pregnancy in multiple sclerosis. Libraries were prepared by immunoSEQ multiplex PCR; TCRdb keeps only in-frame clonotypes and omits some of them. This table holds about 87,000 clones, 93% found once. The V and J ends lost 3 bases and 2 bases respectively, with 14 bases between them. This CDR3 comprises 15 residues. Germline V lookup: CDR1 MNHEY, CDR2 SMNVEV (reference sequence). The chain carries TRBV27 and TRBJ2-7, with a possible D match to TRBD2 (6 bases). The sequence was obtained from a female donor in good health, enrolled as a control in a pregnancy study. The sequencing used peripheral blood, collected in the third trimester of pregnancy. The CDR3 DNA reads TGTGCCAGCAGTTTTCTCCGGGAGCAGGCCTACGAGCAGTACTTC. Protein product: CASSFLREQAYEQYF.